Each of the 18 T cell receptor beta chains below was sequenced from the same sample in a study of T-cell memory formation after mild COVID-19. TCRdb used MiXCR to reprocess the 5' RACE reads, holding one entry per CDR3 protein. The sample has 190,000 or so distinct CDR3 sequences, roughly a fifth seen once. Specimen: PBMCs or a T cell subset sorted from them (not recorded which). These receptor sequences come from an adult woman who had mild COVID-19 (a few samples of this study predate the infection). Cell type and time point are not known.

V usage is TRBV4-2 and J usage is TRBJ1-1; tentatively, D is TRBD1 (6 bases). CDR1 is LGHNA, CDR2 YNFKEQ, per germline. Trimming took 1 base from V and 5 from J, leaving 17 bases between them. The CDR3 sequence is 16 residues long. The CDR3 DNA reads as TGTGCCAGCAGCCAAGTTCCGGGGGCATTAGTTACTGAAGCTTTCTTT. It is translated as CASSQVPGALVTEAFF.

This rearrangement joins TRBV19 to TRBJ1-1; D uncertain. CDR3 size: 13 residues. Trimming took 11 bases from V and 4 from J, leaving 17 bases between them. Germline V gene sequence: CDR1 LNHDA, CDR2 SQIVND (reference sequence). In nucleotides, the CDR3 is TGTGCCGCAAGGAGGGAATTGAGCACTGAAGCTTTCTTT. This encodes CAARRELSTEAFF.

This sequence joins TRBV6-6 and TRBJ1-2; D call uncertain. The CDR3 is 14 residues long. CDR1 is MNHNY and CDR2 is SVGAGI in the germline V gene (reference sequence). The germline V and J ends were trimmed by 0 bases and 2 bases, with 7 bases remaining between them. The CDR3 DNA reads as TGTGCCAGCAGTTACTCGATTGAGAACTATGGCTACACCTTC. Its translation is CASSYSIENYGYTF.

Only a few counts were recorded for this clonotype. The chain combines TRBV20-1 with TRBJ1-2, with 8 bases aligning to TRBD1. Germline-derived CDR1 and CDR2 are DFQATT and SNEGSKA (reference sequence). The CDR3 sequence is 16 residues long. After removal of 4 bases from V and 1 base from J, the junction contained 11 bases not matched to a gene. CDR3 DNA: TGCAGTGCTACAAGACAGGGGCAGTCCCTTAACTATGGCTACACCTTC. Protein product: CSATRQGQSLNYGYTF.

This clonotype turned up a few times. This chain uses TRBV4-3 with TRBJ1-3; no definite D call. CDR3 size: 16 residues. Germline V CDR1 and CDR2: LGHNA, YSLEER. Trimming removed 5 bases at V and 1 base at J, with 15 bases between. The CDR3 protein is CASSYRAGGSGNTIYF. In DNA form, the CDR3 reads TGCGCCAGCAGCTATAGGGCGGGCGGATCTGGAAACACCATATATTTT.

The chain recombines TRBV7-2 with TRBJ2-1; TRBD2 agrees at 9 bases. CDR1 and CDR2 from the germline V gene are SGHTA and FQGNSA. This CDR3 spans 17 amino acids. The V and J ends lost 3 bases and 2 bases, in that order; junction bases with no gene match: 8. As DNA, the CDR3 is TGTGCCAGCAGCTTTTCTCTAAGCGGGGGGCCCTACAATGAGCAGTTCTTC. Translating gives CASSFSLSGGPYNEQFF.

To note about this clonotype: The junction departs from germline at one end; a sequencing error may be responsible. The chain recombines TRBV14 with TRBJ1-1, with no clear D. The CDR3 is made up of 10 amino acids. Per the germline V gene, CDR1 is SGHDN and CDR2 is FVKESK. DNA for the CDR3: TGTGCCAGCAGCCAAGATGAACCCACCTTT. It encodes CASSQDEPTF.

This clonotype was counted a few times. CDR3 region: CSASNYRAPHNEQFF. CDR3 coding DNA: TGCAGTGCCTCAAACTACAGGGCCCCCCACAATGAGCAGTTCTTC. The genes are TRBV20-1 and TRBJ2-1; D perhaps matches TRBD1 (6 bases). The CDR3 contains 15 residues. Germline V gene data show CDR1 as DFQATT and CDR2 as SNEGSKA (reference sequence). Trimming left V 6 bases short and J 5 bases short, with 20 bases between.

This clonotype was recorded a few times. The rearrangement links TRBV11-2 to TRBJ2-1; tentatively, D is TRBD1 (7 bases). The germline V gene encodes CDR1 SGHAT and CDR2 FQNNGV. The CDR3 has 16 residues. Trimming removed 2 bases at V and 7 bases at J, with 18 bases between. The CDR3 here is CASSLYQGGRRNEQFF. The CDR3 nucleotides read TGTGCCAGCAGCTTATATCAGGGGGGCCGGAGGAATGAGCAGTTCTTC.

This clonotype was seen a handful of times. The chain combines TRBV4-1 with TRBJ2-7; TRBD1 agrees at 8 bases. V shed 4 bases, J shed 5 bases, and the junction held 10 bases outside the gene matches. The CDR3 is 15 amino acids. Germline lookup yields CDR1 MGHRA and CDR2 YSYEKL. The CDR3 loop is CASSPLDREFHEQYF. The CDR3 DNA reads TGCGCCAGCAGCCCTCTGGACAGGGAATTCCACGAGCAGTACTTC.

The table lists this clonotype with a few counts. The chain carries TRBV5-1 and TRBJ2-2; 9 bases map to TRBD2. Losses at the gene ends were 1 base for V and 5 bases for J; bases not matched to a gene: 6. The CDR3 consists of 16 residues. Per the germline V gene, CDR1 is SGHRS and CDR2 is YFSETQ. The CDR3 reads CASSLLRGGQTGELFF. CDR3 sequence (DNA): TGCGCCAGCAGCTTGCTGCGGGGGGGCCAAACCGGGGAGCTGTTTTTT.

V is TRBV6-2 or TRBV6-3 and J is TRBJ2-4; maybe TRBD1 (6 bases). V was clipped by 6 bases and J by 0 bases, with 21 bases between them. The CDR3 extends over 18 amino acids. Per the germline V gene, CDR1 is MNHEY and CDR2 is SVGEGT. CDR3 region: CASSHLLRQAQAKNIQYF. The DNA for the CDR3 is TGTGCCAGCAGCCACTTACTACGACAGGCCCAAGCCAAAAACATTCAGTACTTC.

This clonotype was observed at least ten times. V and J are TRBV5-1 and TRBJ2-3; D is perhaps TRBD1 or TRBD2 (5 bases each). Germline CDR1 and CDR2: SGHRS and YFSETQ. V lost 3 bases and J lost 6, with 5 bases in between. CDR3 length: 11 residues. The CDR3 spells CASSWGDTQYF. In DNA form, the CDR3 reads TGCGCCAGCAGCTGGGGGGATACGCAGTATTTT.

V and J are TRBV7-9 and TRBJ2-7; D remains unclear. V was pared by 3 bases and J by 3 bases, with 12 bases between. The germline V gene has CDR1 SEHNR and CDR2 FQNEAQ (reference sequence). The CDR3 totals 14 residues. The CDR3 here is CASSFAGPVYEQYF. CDR3 in DNA: TGTGCCAGCAGCTTCGCTGGGCCAGTCTACGAGCAGTACTTC.

This clonotype was detected ten times or more. This chain links TRBV12-3 or TRBV12-4 with TRBJ2-7, with TRBD2 identical over 9 bases. Trimming removed 8 bases from V and 2 bases from J; junction bases left unmatched: 4. The CDR3 spans 13 residues. CDR3 region: CASSGGRAYEQYF. Written as DNA, the CDR3 is TGTGCCAGCTCTGGCGGGAGGGCCTACGAGCAGTACTTC.

This clonotype showed up just a few times. The chain is built from TRBV9 and TRBJ2-3; 8 nucleotides match TRBD1. V gave up 3 bases and J gave up 1 base; unmatched junction bases: 4. The CDR3 is made up of 15 amino acids. The germline V gene encodes CDR1 SGDLS and CDR2 YYNGEE. CDR3 sequence (DNA): TGTGCCAGCAGCGGCCGACAGGGGCGCACAGATACGCAGTATTTT. Protein: CASSGRQGRTDTQYF.

The chain carries TRBV2 and TRBJ2-3; D is uncertain. The CDR3 runs to 15 residues. V gave up 2 bases and J gave up 0 bases, with 9 bases separating them. Germline V lookup: CDR1 SNHLY, CDR2 FYNNEI. The CDR3 reads CASSETSTSTDTQYF. The CDR3 bases are TGTGCCAGCAGTGAAACCTCAACTAGCACAGATACGCAGTATTTT.

V gene TRBV4-2 combines with J gene TRBJ2-7; perhaps TRBD2 as D (6 bases). V was pared by 1 base and J by 1 base, with 14 bases between. Germline loops: CDR1 LGHNA, CDR2 YNFKEQ. The CDR3 extends over 16 amino acids. CDR3 in amino acids: CASSQVFGSGSYEQYF. DNA for the CDR3: TGTGCCAGCAGCCAAGTGTTCGGGAGTGGATCCTACGAGCAGTACTTC.